This T cell receptor (beta chain) comes out of a study of control samples from healthy donors and cancer patients. Worth noting for this clone: One end of the junction is discordant with germline, which a read error may explain.

Sequencing was performed with immunoSEQ multiplex PCR; in TCRdb, only in-frame clones are kept and a portion is missing. The data show some 150,000 clones, about 94% seen once. This CDR3 is 15 amino acids long. Germline CDR1 and CDR2: SSHAT and FNYEAQ (reference sequence). This sequence joins TRBV7-7 and TRBJ2-1; a possible D gene is TRBD2 (5 bases). Sequenced: blood. This sequence was found in a woman in her sixties in good health. The CDR3 loop is CASSLAETNYNEQFF. The CDR3, as DNA: TGTGCTAGCAGCTTAGCCGAGACTAACTACAATGAGCAGTTCTTC. Based on the CDR3 plus reference TRBV7-7 and TRBJ2-1, the full variable domain is GAGVSQSPRYKVTKRGQDVTLRCDPISSHATLYWYQQALGQGPEFLTYFNYEAQPDKSGLPSDRFSAERPEGSISTLTIQRTEQRDSAMYRCASSLAETNYNEQFFGPGTRLTVL.